This entry is about one T cell receptor (beta chain). This sample is drawn from a study of blood T cell repertoires in COVID-19. The germline V gene has CDR1 SNHLY and CDR2 FYNNEI. The J segment lost 0 bases and the V segment lost 5 bases, leaving 10 bases of the junction unmatched. The CDR3 sequence is 17 residues long. TCRdb's table, derived via immunoSEQ multiplex PCR, lists solely in-frame clones and lacks some. This table holds about 200,000 clones, roughly 89% found once. This TCR was recovered from a woman between 25 and 40 years old who had been exposed to COVID-19. The chain recombines TRBV2 with TRBJ2-3; 8 bases are shared with TRBD1. Material for sequencing was PBMCs or T cells enriched from blood (not recorded which). The CDR3 bases are TGTGCCAGCAGTACTGAGAAGACAGGGGAGAGCACAGATACGCAGTATTTT. Protein product: CASSTEKTGESTDTQYF.